These 3 T cell receptor beta chains were all obtained from the same sample, sequenced in a study of blood T cell repertoires in COVID-19. The protocol was immunoSEQ multiplex PCR, while the TCRdb copy is restricted to in-frame clones and leaves out a portion. The sample records over 150,000 clones, more than 60% being singletons. Sample: peripheral blood. These receptors originate from a man between 65 and 80 years old with acute or convalescent COVID-19.

The chain uses TRBV9 and TRBJ2-1; the D gene is possibly TRBD1 (5 bases). Trimming cost V 3 bases and J 5 bases, with 9 bases left between them. The germline CDR1 and CDR2 sequences are SGDLS and YYNGEE. This CDR3 is 13 amino acids long. CDR3 amino acids: CASSEGFDNEQFF. The DNA of the CDR3 is TGTGCCAGCAGCGAGGGGTTCGACAATGAGCAGTTCTTC.

The chain employs TRBV5-4 and TRBJ1-4; D ambiguous. V lost 1 base and J 8 bases, leaving 15 bases between the germline ends. The CDR3 is 15 amino acids. Germline lookup yields CDR1 SGHNT and CDR2 YYREEE (reference sequence). The CDR3 sequence is CASSLFGPAGEKLFF. The CDR3 coding sequence is TGTGCCAGCAGCTTGTTCGGGCCGGCGGGAGAAAAACTGTTTTTT. The full variable domain, its missing parts supplied by reference TRBV5-4 and TRBJ1-4, is ETGVTQSPTHLIKTRGQQVTLRCSSQSGHNTVSWYQQALGQGPQFIFQYYREEENGRGNFPPRFSGLQFPNYSSELNVNALELDDSALYLCASSLFGPAGEKLFFGSGTQLSVL.

The chain is built from TRBV10-3 and TRBJ2-5; 9 bases fit TRBD1. CDR1 is ENHRY and CDR2 is SYGVKD in the germline V gene. This CDR3 is 13 amino acids long. V trimming: 10 bases; J trimming: 5 bases; junction bases outside the gene matches: 8. The CDR3: CATWTGEGETQYF. CDR3 in DNA: TGTGCCACCTGGACAGGGGAGGGGGAGACCCAGTACTTC.